Described below is a single T cell receptor beta chain sequence and its context. Some clones are missing from TCRdb's copy, which holds only in-frame ones; the method was immunoSEQ multiplex PCR. The repertoire holds some 84,000 clones, with around 87% as singletons. This specimen belongs to a study of PD-L1 blockade in urothelial cancer. Study-wide background: At 6 weeks and at 3 weeks (second dose) after treatment start, blood was analyzed. Specimens of blood held a median count of roughly 150,000 T cells.

Germline loops: CDR1 SGHDT, CDR2 YYEEEE. This CDR3 spans 17 amino acids. Trimming cost V 4 bases and J 8 bases; bases outside gene matches: 19. The chain links TRBV5-6 to TRBJ1-2; 8 positions match TRBD1. The source material was PBMCs, sampled around atezolizumab (anti-PD-L1) treatment. The clonotype was recovered from an older woman with urothelial cancer. CDR3 protein: CASSLVARGLVISGYTF. The CDR3 region has the DNA TGTGCCAGCAGCCTGGTGGCCAGGGGGCTAGTGATTTCCGGCTACACCTTC.